These 26 T cell receptor beta chains came from one sample sequenced in a study of shared clonotypes between healthy human individuals. Naive CD8 cells were CD45RO-negative, positively selected for CCR7, excluding terminally differentiated effector memory CD45RA+ cells. The table came from immunoSEQ multiplex PCR; TCRdb's copy has only in-frame clones and leaves some out. Of under 700,000 clones listed, about 95% are singletons. Sequenced material: naive CD8+ T cells sorted from blood. The receptors were gathered from a woman between 25 and 40 years old in good health.

The chain recombines TRBV7-6 with TRBJ2-3; D not resolved. The CDR3 is 15 residues long. The germline gives CDR1 SGHVS, CDR2 FNYEAQ. Between the trimmed V and J ends, which lost 5 bases and 4 bases, there was a span of 16 bases. The DNA for the CDR3 is TGTGCCAGCAGCAAACAGACCTTTAGATCAGATACGCAGTATTTT. Protein sequence: CASSKQTFRSDTQYF.

The chain has TRBV2 and TRBJ2-7; D uncertain. Trimming removed 2 bases at V and 2 bases at J, with 10 bases between. This CDR3 contains 14 residues. Germline assignment: CDR1 SNHLY and CDR2 FYNNEI. DNA of the CDR3: TGTGCCAGCAGTGAACTAGAGTGGACCTACGAGCAGTACTTC. It encodes CASSELEWTYEQYF.

This sequence joins TRBV9 and TRBJ2-3; D gene uncertain. The CDR3 extends over 14 amino acids. Germline assignment: CDR1 SGDLS and CDR2 YYNGEE. The V gene lost 3 bases and the J gene lost 0 bases, with 8 bases spanning the gap. CDR3 sequence: CASSGDGSTDTQYF. Written as DNA, the CDR3 is TGTGCCAGCAGCGGCGACGGAAGCACAGATACGCAGTATTTT.

The DNA of the CDR3 is TGTGCCAGCAGTTTATTAGGGGGAGCTCAGTTCTTC. Translated: CASSLLGGAQFF. The chain combines TRBV27 with TRBJ2-1; tentatively, D is TRBD1 (6 bases). V gave up 1 base and J gave up 13 bases, with 11 bases separating them. Germline lookup yields CDR1 MNHEY and CDR2 SMNVEV (reference sequence). This CDR3 contains 12 residues.

This chain joins TRBV15 and TRBJ1-6; D gene uncertain. Germline V gene lookup returns CDR1 LNHNV and CDR2 YYDKDF (reference sequence). The ends were cut back, 3 bases at V and 10 bases at J, with 10 bases in the middle. CDR3 length: 13 residues. CDR3 residues: CATSSIPGSPLHF. CDR3 sequence (DNA): TGTGCCACCAGCAGTATCCCCGGCTCACCCCTCCACTTT.

The V call is TRBV28, the J call TRBJ1-5, with D perhaps matching TRBD1 (5 bases). Trimming took off 2 bases at V and 4 bases at J, with 12 bases between the two ends. CDR3 length: 15 residues. Germline V gives CDR1 MDHEN, CDR2 SYDVKM. The DNA of the CDR3 is TGTGCCAGCAGTTTACCCAGGGCGCCGAATCAGCCCCAGCATTTT. Encoded protein: CASSLPRAPNQPQHF.

This clone was found once. The chain carries TRBV6-4 and TRBJ1-1; D ambiguous. From germline, CDR1 is MRHNA and CDR2 SNTAGT. The V and J ends lost 2 bases and 0 bases respectively, with 4 bases between them. The CDR3 covers 13 residues. The CDR3 spells CASSDSLNTEAFF. In nucleotides, the CDR3 is TGTGCCAGCAGTGACAGTCTGAACACTGAAGCTTTCTTT.

This sequence joins TRBV11-2 and TRBJ2-2; D unresolved. This CDR3 has 18 residues. Germline V lookup: CDR1 SGHAT, CDR2 FQNNGV. V lost 5 bases and J lost 2, with 21 bases in between. CDR3 loop: CASSPMAVVLSNTGELFF. The CDR3 DNA reads TGTGCCAGCAGCCCAATGGCGGTGGTCTTAAGTAACACCGGGGAGCTGTTTTTT.

V is TRBV5-1 and J is TRBJ2-5, with a possible D match to TRBD1 (6 bases). V lost 7 bases, J lost 1 base, and 11 bases lay in between. Germline loops: CDR1 SGHRS, CDR2 YFSETQ. This CDR3 spans 13 amino acids. The CDR3 here is CASGNRAQETQYF. CDR3 DNA: TGCGCCAGCGGGAACAGGGCCCAAGAGACCCAGTACTTC.

The rearrangement uses TRBV28 and TRBJ1-6; possibly TRBD1 for D (6 bases). The CDR3 has 16 residues. The V end lost 3 bases, the J end lost 7 bases, and 16 bases lay between the germline ends. From germline, CDR1 is MDHEN and CDR2 SYDVKM. CDR3 amino acids: CASSFHRVSRNSPLHF. Here the CDR3 DNA reads TGTGCCAGCAGTTTTCACAGGGTTAGCAGGAATTCACCCCTCCACTTT.

The chain joins TRBV29-1 to TRBJ2-3, with D unresolved. CDR3 length: 14 residues. The germline CDR1 and CDR2 sequences are SQVTM and ANQGSEA. V was cut by 2 bases and J by 1 base, with 10 bases left in between. DNA of the CDR3: TGCAGCGTTGAATCTGGAACTGGCACAGATACGCAGTATTTT. This sequence encodes CSVESGTGTDTQYF.

The gene calls are TRBV27 and TRBJ1-2; D is ambiguous. This CDR3 comprises 13 residues. Germline CDR1 MNHEY, CDR2 SMNVEV (reference sequence). V gave up 5 bases and J gave up 8 bases, with 15 bases separating them. The CDR3 is CASSPYGQQGYTF. The CDR3 nucleotides are TGTGCCAGCAGTCCCTACGGCCAGCAGGGCTACACCTTC.

The count of this clone is one. This sample also contains other DNA sequences that code for the same CDR3. The V call is TRBV11-2, the J call TRBJ2-7; D is perhaps TRBD2 (5 bases). The CDR3 is 11 amino acids. Germline assignment: CDR1 SGHAT and CDR2 FQNNGV. V was shortened by 2 bases and J by 7 bases, with 6 bases between the two germline ends. The CDR3, as DNA: TGTGCCAGCAGCTTACCGGGGGAGCAGTACTTC. This gives the protein CASSLPGEQYF.

J is TRBJ2-1 and V is TRBV15, with D unresolved. CDR3 length: 12 residues. The germline V gene encodes CDR1 LNHNV and CDR2 YYDKDF (reference sequence). Trimming left V 5 bases short and J 10 bases short, with 12 bases between. The CDR3 loop is CATSGDGPEQFF. In nucleotides, the CDR3 is TGTGCCACCAGCGGGGATGGACCAGAGCAGTTCTTC.

A note on this clone: Germline is not matched at one junction end, which may reflect a read error. The V and J genes are TRBV5-1 and TRBJ1-2; no firm D call. Germline V CDR1 and CDR2: SGHRS, YFSETQ. The CDR3 spans 11 residues. CDR3 DNA sequence: TGCGCCGGCAGCTTAGGGTATGGCTACACCTTC. Amino acids: CAGSLGYGYTF.

The chain carries TRBV6-5 and TRBJ1-1; D ambiguous. Germline V CDR1 and CDR2: MNHEY, SVGAGI. The CDR3 contains 13 residues. V was cut by 5 bases and J by 6 bases, with 13 bases left in between. Written as DNA, the CDR3 is TGTGCCAGCAGTCCCATCGAATTCCCTGAAGCTTTCTTT. The encoded protein is CASSPIEFPEAFF.

This clone came up once. The rearrangement uses TRBV28 and TRBJ2-7; D uncertain. The CDR3 spans 14 residues. Trimming cost V 4 bases and J 0 bases, with 10 bases left between them. The germline gives CDR1 MDHEN, CDR2 SYDVKM. CDR3 region: CASSSGPNSYEQYF. The CDR3 DNA reads as TGTGCCAGCAGTTCCGGACCCAACTCCTACGAGCAGTACTTC.

V gene TRBV9 combines with J gene TRBJ1-2, with 7 bases lining up with TRBD1. Germline V gives CDR1 SGDLS, CDR2 YYNGEE. The CDR3 runs to 14 residues. With 0 bases clipped from V and 6 bases from J, the junction kept 5 bases outside the gene matches. In nucleotides, the CDR3 is TGTGCCAGCAGCGTAGGAGACAGGGAACATGGCTACACCTTC. Translating it yields CASSVGDREHGYTF.

The chain couples TRBV27 to TRBJ1-5; no clear D gene. Germline V lookup: CDR1 MNHEY, CDR2 SMNVEV (reference sequence). The CDR3 is 14 residues long. The ends were cut back, 6 bases at V and 0 bases at J, with 9 bases in the middle. CDR3 amino acids: CASSVGNSNQPQHF. The CDR3 DNA reads TGTGCCAGCAGCGTTGGAAATAGCAATCAGCCCCAGCATTTT.

This chain uses TRBV6-6 with TRBJ2-7; perhaps TRBD1 as D (6 bases). Trimming pared 5 bases from V and 3 bases from J, leaving 14 bases between. The germline CDR1 and CDR2 sequences are MNHNY and SVGAGI (reference sequence). The CDR3 totals 14 residues. In DNA, the CDR3 is TGTGCCAGCAGTCCGGGACACCTCTTCTACGAGCAGTACTTC. Protein product: CASSPGHLFYEQYF.

The J gene is TRBJ2-2, the V gene TRBV19, with 11 positions matching TRBD1. Losses at the gene ends were 7 bases for V and 6 bases for J; bases not matched to a gene: 16. Germline V lookup: CDR1 LNHDA, CDR2 SQIVND (reference sequence). The CDR3 loop spans 18 amino acids. In DNA form, the CDR3 reads TGTGCCAGTACCCGGACAGGGGGCACTGGACTAGCCGCCGGGGAGCTGTTTTTT. Translated, it gives CASTRTGGTGLAAGELFF.

The gene calls are TRBV15 and TRBJ1-6; D remains ambiguous. Germline-derived CDR1 and CDR2 are LNHNV and YYDKDF (reference sequence). Trimming shortened V by 3 bases and J by 10 bases, and 13 bases separated the two germline ends. The CDR3 is made up of 14 amino acids. The CDR3 DNA follows: TGTGCCACCAGCAGGGCGCGGTTGACCTCACCCCTCCACTTT. This translates into CATSRARLTSPLHF.

The chain joins TRBV5-1 to TRBJ1-3; D may be TRBD1 (6 bases). Germline V CDR1 and CDR2: SGHRS, YFSETQ. V lost 1 base and J 4 bases, leaving 15 bases between the germline ends. The CDR3 covers 16 residues. The CDR3: CASSLYPGQTGNTIYF. DNA of the CDR3: TGCGCCAGCAGCTTGTATCCAGGACAGACAGGAAACACCATATATTTT.

V and J are TRBV27 and TRBJ2-1; 10 positions agree with TRBD1. V was pared by 6 bases and J by 7 bases, with 9 bases of the junction left unmatched. Germline V gene sequence: CDR1 MNHEY, CDR2 SMNVEV (reference sequence). This CDR3 has 15 amino acids. CDR3 sequence: CASSLGQGGRNEQFF. Written as DNA, the CDR3 is TGTGCCAGCAGCCTCGGACAGGGGGGACGTAATGAGCAGTTCTTC.

The rearrangement links TRBV11-3 to TRBJ2-1; 7 bases are a match to TRBD2. The CDR3 loop spans 14 amino acids. J lost 6 bases, V lost 0 bases, and 2 bases had no gene match. Germline CDR1 is SGHNT and CDR2 is YENEEA. The CDR3 loop is CASSLDGGGNEQFF. The CDR3 DNA follows: TGTGCCAGCAGCTTAGATGGGGGGGGCAATGAGCAGTTCTTC.

V usage is TRBV28 and J usage is TRBJ2-2, with 8 bases that match TRBD2. CDR3 size: 16 residues. From germline, CDR1 is MDHEN and CDR2 SYDVKM. Losses at the gene ends were 2 bases for V and 5 bases for J; bases not matched to a gene: 7. CDR3 nucleotide sequence: TGTGCCAGCAGTTTAACTAGCGGTCACGAAACCGGGGAGCTGTTTTTT. This translates into CASSLTSGHETGELFF. The variable domain in full, completed from reference TRBV28 and TRBJ2-2, reads DVKVTQSSRYLVKRTGEKVFLECVQDMDHENMFWYRQDPGLGLRLIYFSYDVKMKEKGDIPEGYSVSREKKERFSLILESASTNQTSMYLCASSLTSGHETGELFFGEGSRLTVL.